This TCR beta chain was sequenced in a study of T cell responses to AZD1222 COVID-19 vaccine. General study findings and limits: Reports indicate that nearly half of spike-specific TCRs are directed at unmutated variant regions. Just a handful of people given AZD1222 tested seropositive at baseline.

Sequenced by immunoSEQ multiplex PCR; TCRdb stores in-frame clones only, minus some. The profile shows about 120,000 clones, approximately 93% of them singletons. With respect to this clone: Its specificity is not known.

The V end was cut by 3 bases, the J end by 8 bases, with 19 bases between. The germline V gene encodes CDR1 MNHNS and CDR2 SASEGT. The CDR3 length is 15 residues. This specimen was peripheral blood, taken on day 0 of AZD1222 vaccination. The V call is TRBV6-1, the J call TRBJ1-2, with D possibly TRBD1 on 5 matching bases. The TCR originated in an adult in good health. The CDR3, as DNA: TGTGCCAGCAGTGAGATGGTCCGTGGGGCGCAGGGCTACACCTTC. The encoded protein is CASSEMVRGAQGYTF.